The 21 T cell receptor beta chains below were found in one sample sequenced in a study of regulatory T cells in long-lasting Graves disease. Construction of the TCR beta libraries employed iRepertoire HTBI primers in conjunction with Arm-PCR of CDR3 regions. TCRdb analysed the multiplex PCR reads with MiXCR anew, one entry per CDR3 protein. The sample lists 350,000 to 550,000 distinct CDR3 sequences, around 14% seen once, with approximately 15% in the top ten. The sample's time point: newly diagnosed GD, antithyroid drugs for less than 3 months. From RNA extracted from PBMCs, the TCR library was made. Another study also made use of these data, one on T cells in Graves' hyperthyroidism and ophthalmopathy.

This material consisted of peripheral blood mononuclear cells (PBMCs), taken at new diagnosis, from a patient treated with antithyroid drugs. All receptors come from a woman in her twenties or thirties with Graves disease.

In this sample, this clonotype turned up many times. The chain combines TRBV3-1 with TRBJ2-3; 7 nucleotides line up with TRBD2. The J segment lost 11 bases and the V segment lost 1 base, leaving 3 bases of the junction unmatched. This CDR3 comprises 12 residues. Germline lookup yields CDR1 LGHDT and CDR2 YNNKEL (reference sequence). As DNA, the CDR3 is TGTGCCAGCAGCCAAGTGGGCGGGAGGCAGTATTTT. Translated, it gives CASSQVGGRQYF.

A few counts support this clonotype. The chain links TRBV3-1 to TRBJ1-6, with TRBD1 as a possible D gene (6 bases). Per the germline V gene, CDR1 is LGHDT and CDR2 is YNNKEL (reference sequence). The CDR3 covers 15 residues. Trimming took 1 base from V and 5 from J, leaving 9 bases between them. CDR3: CASSQGRTDNSPLHF. CDR3 bases: TGTGCCAGCAGCCAAGGGCGGACAGATAATTCACCCCTCCACTTT.

This clonotype showed up many times. This chain links TRBV11-2 with TRBJ1-1; possibly TRBD1 for D (5 bases). V lost 5 bases and J 8 bases, leaving 12 bases between the germline ends. The CDR3 covers 12 residues. Germline-derived CDR1 and CDR2 are SGHAT and FQNNGV. The CDR3 DNA reads as TGTGCCAGCAGCCTCAGGGTCCGGGAAGCTTTCTTT. It specifies CASSLRVREAFF.

This clonotype was counted between two and nine times. The chain links TRBV6-5 to TRBJ2-7, with 7 bases lining up with TRBD1. V dropped 4 bases and J dropped 0; count of bases not matched to a gene: 6. The germline V gene encodes CDR1 MNHEY and CDR2 SVGAGI. The CDR3 totals 15 residues. The DNA of the CDR3 is TGTGCCAGCAGTTCACTGGACAGGAACTCCTACGAGCAGTACTTC. Translation gives CASSSLDRNSYEQYF.

This clonotype was detected many times. V usage is TRBV3-1 and J usage is TRBJ2-7; D is perhaps TRBD1 (5 bases). Trimming cost V 4 bases and J 0 bases, with 16 bases left between them. Germline CDR1 reads LGHDT; CDR2 reads YNNKEL (reference sequence). This CDR3 is 16 amino acids long. In DNA form, the CDR3 reads TGTGCCAGCAGCCCCATCCTGACAGTAAGCTCCTACGAGCAGTACTTC. As protein: CASSPILTVSSYEQYF.

This clonotype was detected many times. The V and J genes are TRBV12-3 or TRBV12-4 and TRBJ1-5; D gene unclear. The CDR3 length is 14 residues. V was pared by 6 bases and J by 4 bases, with 13 bases between. The chain's CDR3 is CASSPATLNQPQHF. As DNA, the CDR3 is TGTGCCAGCAGCCCCGCCACCTTGAATCAGCCCCAGCATTTT.

This clonotype was counted ten times or more. This chain links TRBV12-3 or TRBV12-4 with TRBJ2-1, with 7 bases that match TRBD2. The CDR3 is 16 amino acids. V shed 3 bases, J shed 5 bases, and the junction held 10 bases outside the gene matches. DNA for the CDR3: TGTGCCAGCAGTTTTACATCGGGAGGAAGGCACAATGAGCAGTTCTTC. This encodes CASSFTSGGRHNEQFF.

V usage is TRBV7-9 and J usage is TRBJ1-3; a weak D match, TRBD1 (5 bases). The ends were cut back, 2 bases at V and 0 bases at J, with 17 bases in the middle. CDR1 and CDR2 (germline): SEHNR, FQNEAQ (reference sequence). The CDR3 totals 18 residues. The CDR3 DNA is TGTGCCAGCAGCTTAAGGGCCCAGGGAGGGGACTCTGGAAACACCATATATTTT. Protein sequence: CASSLRAQGGDSGNTIYF.

This clonotype was found many times. This rearrangement joins TRBV2 to TRBJ1-5; possibly TRBD1 for D (6 bases). Germline loops: CDR1 SNHLY, CDR2 FYNNEI. The CDR3 is made up of 16 amino acids. Between the trimmed V and J ends, which lost 8 bases and 2 bases, there was a span of 19 bases. CDR3 DNA sequence: TGTGCCAGCTCCGTTTGGGGGCGGAGGGGCAATCAGCCCCAGCATTTT. It is translated as CASSVWGRRGNQPQHF. The whole variable domain, remainder taken from reference TRBV2 and TRBJ1-5, is EPEVTQTPSHQVTQMGQEVILRCVPISNHLYFYWYRQILGQKVEFLVSFYNNEISEKSEIFDDQFSVERPDGSNFTLKIRSTKLEDSAMYFCASSVWGRRGNQPQHFGDGTRLSIL.

This clonotype was counted many times. The chain has TRBV29-1 and TRBJ2-1; D call uncertain. The V and J ends lost 3 bases and 0 bases respectively, with 12 bases between them. This CDR3 is 15 amino acids long. Per germline, CDR1 SQVTM and CDR2 ANQGSEA. The CDR3 spells CSVEVQMSSYNEQFF. CDR3 nucleotide sequence: TGCAGCGTTGAGGTGCAAATGAGCTCCTACAATGAGCAGTTCTTC.

This chain uses TRBV5-1 with TRBJ2-2; a weak D match, TRBD2 (6 bases). Germline CDR1 and CDR2: SGHRS and YFSETQ. Trimming cost V 0 bases and J 0 bases, with 9 bases left between them. The CDR3 runs 16 residues. The CDR3 loop is CASSLGRGTNTGELFF. The CDR3 DNA reads TGCGCCAGCAGCTTGGGTCGGGGGACGAACACCGGGGAGCTGTTTTTT.

The sample holds many counts of this clonotype. The chain links TRBV27 to TRBJ2-3, with D tentatively TRBD1 (6 bases). The V end lost 4 bases, the J end lost 1 base, and 21 bases lay between the germline ends. From germline, CDR1 is MNHEY and CDR2 SMNVEV (reference sequence). This CDR3 is 18 amino acids long. The DNA of the CDR3 is TGTGCCAGCAGTTCATTCTTCGGGACACCAACTGGCACAGATACGCAGTATTTT. Translating it yields CASSSFFGTPTGTDTQYF.

V is TRBV7-9 and J is TRBJ2-1; the D is unclear. In germline, CDR1 is SEHNR, CDR2 FQNEAQ (reference sequence). The V and J ends lost 7 bases and 8 bases respectively, with 15 bases between them. The CDR3 consists of 13 residues. The CDR3 here is CASIEMVGDEQFF. CDR3 sequence (DNA): TGTGCCAGCATCGAGATGGTTGGCGATGAGCAGTTCTTC.

This clonotype was counted many times. The gene calls are TRBV7-9 and TRBJ2-3, with a tentative D call TRBD1 (6 bases). The CDR3 is 14 residues long. CDR1 and CDR2 from the germline V gene are SEHNR and FQNEAQ (reference sequence). The V gene lost 5 bases and the J gene lost 2 bases, with 11 bases spanning the gap. This CDR3 reads CASSHQGTTDTQYF. CDR3 DNA: TGTGCCAGCAGCCACCAGGGGACCACAGATACGCAGTATTTT.

There are many counts of this clonotype. V gene TRBV20-1 combines with J gene TRBJ2-1; 14 bases fit TRBD2. V was clipped by 6 bases and J by 7 bases; unmatched bases: 8. Germline V gene lookup returns CDR1 DFQATT and CDR2 SNEGSKA (reference sequence). The CDR3 is 15 amino acids. The CDR3 region has the DNA TGCAGTGCAGAAGGGACTAGCGGGAGACAGAATGAGCAGTTCTTC. Its translation: CSAEGTSGRQNEQFF.

This clonotype was counted only a few times. The gene calls are TRBV6-1 and TRBJ2-7, with D unclear. V gave up 8 bases and J gave up 0 bases, with 11 bases separating them. CDR1 is MNHNS and CDR2 is SASEGT in the germline V gene. This CDR3 spans 13 amino acids. CDR3 protein: CASAWGSSYEQYF. For the CDR3, the DNA is TGTGCCAGCGCCTGGGGTAGCTCCTACGAGCAGTACTTC.

This clonotype was counted a few times. The chain links TRBV6-2 or TRBV6-3 to TRBJ1-4; TRBD1 agrees at 8 bases. V lost 5 bases, J lost 3 bases, and 8 bases stayed unmatched. In germline, CDR1 is MNHEY, CDR2 SVGEGT. This CDR3 spans 16 amino acids. CDR3 DNA: TGTGCCAGCAGTCGCACCGACAGGGGCCCTAATGAAAAACTGTTTTTT. It specifies CASSRTDRGPNEKLFF.

There are a few counts of this clonotype. CDR3 sequence: CAWRPGQFDNNSPLHF. DNA of the CDR3: TGTGCCTGGAGGCCGGGACAGTTTGATAATAATTCACCCCTCCACTTT. This chain links TRBV30 with TRBJ1-6; 7 positions agree with TRBD1. Trimming cost V 3 bases and J 5 bases; bases outside gene matches: 10. The CDR3 sequence is 16 residues long. Germline CDR1 is GTSNPN and CDR2 is SVGIG (reference sequence).

This clonotype was detected ten times or more. The chain combines TRBV30 with TRBJ1-1; D is perhaps TRBD1 (5 bases). The germline V and J ends were trimmed by 0 bases and 2 bases, with 10 bases remaining between them. The CDR3 runs 14 residues. CDR1 and CDR2 from the germline V gene are GTSNPN and SVGIG (reference sequence). The CDR3 protein is CAWSVTGANTEAFF. DNA for the CDR3: TGTGCCTGGAGTGTTACAGGAGCAAACACTGAAGCTTTCTTT.

This clonotype was counted a few times. The genes are TRBV7-2 and TRBJ2-1, with no clear D. The V end lost 3 bases, the J end lost 4 bases, and 13 bases lay between the germline ends. The CDR3 is 15 amino acids. In germline, CDR1 is SGHTA, CDR2 FQGNSA. The CDR3 is CASSFGRTLYNEQFF. The CDR3 region has the DNA TGTGCCAGCAGCTTCGGACGAACCCTTTACAATGAGCAGTTCTTC. The complete variable domain, with remaining parts taken from reference TRBV7-2 and TRBJ2-1, reads GAGVSQSPSNKVTEKGKDVELRCDPISGHTALYWYRQSLGQGLEFLIYFQGNSAPDKSGLPSDRFSAERTGGSVSTLTIQRTQQEDSAVYLCASSFGRTLYNEQFFGPGTRLTVL.

This clonotype was seen repeatedly, ten times or more. This chain connects TRBV13 to TRBJ2-7; 7 bases are shared with TRBD1. This CDR3 has 15 residues. Germline V gives CDR1 PRHDT, CDR2 FYEKMQ (reference sequence). J was trimmed by 2 bases and V by 5 bases; bases with no gene match: 9. CDR3 sequence (DNA): TGTGCCAGCAGCAACGGACAGGTAAAACCCTACGAGCAGTACTTC. It encodes CASSNGQVKPYEQYF.